Given below is one TCR beta chain in context. The sample comes from a study of blood T cell repertoires in COVID-19. Study details: Acute-phase and convalescent COVID-19 samples originated in the United States, Italy and Spain.

Trimming took 4 bases from V and 2 from J; bases not matched to a gene: 5. The germline V gene has CDR1 SQVTM and CDR2 ANQGSEA. This CDR3 is built from 13 residues. Sequencing was performed with immunoSEQ multiplex PCR; in TCRdb, only in-frame clones are kept and a portion is missing. The data show over 200,000 clones, more than 80% seen once. Sequencing used PBMCs or T cells enriched from blood (not recorded which). This sequence was found in a man aged 35-49 years who had recovered from COVID-19. The V gene is TRBV29-1, the J gene TRBJ2-7, with TRBD1 identical over 7 bases. The DNA for the CDR3 is TGCAGCGTTGTAAGTGACAGGGCCTACGAGCAGTACTTC. It codes for CSVVSDRAYEQYF.